This TCR beta chain was sequenced for a study of blood T cell repertoires in COVID-19. At the level of the study: The United States, Italy and Spain provided the acute and convalescent COVID-19 samples. In each case, the material was cDNA or gDNA derived from T cells, B-cell-depleted T cells, or PBMCs.

Original analysis: Nucleated cell number was recorded as an estimate derived from reference gene primer amplification. Here immunoSEQ multiplex PCR was the method, and the copy in TCRdb shows in-frame clones only, minus some. The V and J calls and clone size were taken over from that table, and D and trimming were inferred from the DNA. The sample shows 150,000 to 200,000 clones, 75% to 80% of them seen only once. This TCR was sampled from a woman aged 70-85 years with acute or convalescent COVID-19. Sequences were obtained from peripheral blood.

The CDR3: CASSLTGTGSYEQYF. CDR3 nucleotide sequence: TGTGCCAGCAGCCTTACCGGGACAGGGTCCTACGAGCAGTACTTC. The J gene is TRBJ2-7, the V gene TRBV7-9, with 9 bases that match TRBD1. Germline V gene data show CDR1 as SEHNR and CDR2 as FQNEAQ (reference sequence). J was trimmed by 1 base and V by 5 bases; bases with no gene match: 6. The CDR3 is 15 residues long.